The rows below give T cell receptor beta chains drawn from one sample of a study of ipilimumab plus nivolumab after autologous stem cell transplantation. Using immunoSEQ multiplex PCR, the repertoire was profiled, and TCRdb retains in-frame clones only, with some absent. The sample lists roughly 20,000 clones, 77% seen once, with roughly 20% in the top ten. Sequencing used PBMCs, obtained in a trial of ipilimumab plus nivolumab as post-transplant consolidation. The source is a male donor with diffuse large B-cell lymphoma. Each CDR3 is given with its conserved first and last residue. A D gene is named only where the DNA matches it firmly. The listing skips clone size in some rows; elsewhere it reads once, few, many or a size class.

CASSLYPDPKKQPQHF TGTGCCAGCAGTTTATATCCAGACCCAAAGAAGCAGCCCCAGCATTTT TRBJ1-5 NA TRBV27 NA
CASSLVHGNSPLHF TGTGCCAGCAGTTTAGTCCACGGTAATTCACCCCTCCACTTT TRBJ1-6 NA TRBV28 NA
CASSQEIPTTGDPYEQYF TGCGCCAGCAGCCAAGAAATCCCCACGACAGGGGACCCCTACGAGCAGTACTTC TRBJ2-7 TRBD1 TRBV4-3 NA
CASISTGKSGETQYF TGTGCCAGCATCTCTACAGGGAAAAGCGGGGAGACCCAGTACTTC TRBJ2-5 NA TRBV2 NA
CATSRDLSQDGYEQYF TGTGCCACCAGCAGAGATCTCAGTCAGGATGGGTACGAGCAGTACTTC TRBJ2-7 NA TRBV15 NA
CASSFETVYSPLHF TGTGCCAGCAGCTTTGAAACTGTGTATTCACCCCTCCACTTT TRBJ1-6 NA TRBV7-6 NA
CASSLGRVNTEAFF TGTGCCAGCAGTTTAGGCAGGGTGAACACTGAAGCTTTCTTT TRBJ1-1 NA TRBV27 NA
CASSQWGTYNEQFF TGCGCCAGCAGTCAATGGGGGACCTACAATGAGCAGTTCTTC TRBJ2-1 NA TRBV23-1 NA
CASSDRWKQETQYF TGTGCCAGCAGTGATAGGTGGAAGCAAGAGACCCAGTACTTC TRBJ2-5 NA TRBV2 NA
CASSLGSSSYNEQFF TGTGCCAGCAGCTTAGGCAGTAGCTCCTACAATGAGCAGTTCTTC TRBJ2-1 NA TRBV7-2 NA
CASSPVFGTGVNEQFF TGTGCCAGCAGTCCCGTCTTCGGGACAGGGGTCAATGAGCAGTTCTTC TRBJ2-1 TRBD1 TRBV28 NA
CASSSYRYTDRHNQPQHF TGTGCCAGCAGCTCTTATCGCTATACTGACAGGCACAATCAGCCCCAGCATTTT TRBJ1-5 NA TRBV5-8 NA
CASSEQDYGYTF TGTGCCAGCAGTGAACAGGACTATGGCTACACCTTC TRBJ1-2 NA TRBV6-1 NA
CASSARLGQPQHF TGTGCCAGCAGCGCCCGACTTGGTCAGCCCCAGCATTTT TRBJ1-5 NA TRBV11-1 NA
CTSSQDLAYF TGCACCAGCAGCCAAGATCTTGCGTACTTC TRBJ2-7 NA TRBV1 once
CASSLIEGPYEQYF TGTGCCAGCAGCTTAATAGAGGGCCCCTACGAGCAGTACTTC TRBJ2-7 NA TRBV7-9 NA
CAQGHNPNSPLHF TGTGCCCAGGGCCATAATCCTAATTCACCCCTCCACTTT TRBJ1-6 NA TRBV30 NA
CASSLWTGNYEQYF TGCGCCAGCAGCCTCTGGACAGGGAACTACGAGCAGTACTTC TRBJ2-7 TRBD1 TRBV5-1 NA